This T cell receptor beta chain was sequenced for a study of T cells after yellow fever vaccination. This clonotype has at least ten counts. The CDR3 totals 14 residues. CDR1 and CDR2 from the germline V gene are DFQATT and SNEGSKA (reference sequence). J lost 5 bases, V lost 6 bases, and 3 bases had no gene match. MiXCR, run by TCRdb on the 5' RACE reads, gives a single entry per CDR3 protein. The sample lists more than 65,000 distinct CDR3 sequences; around 7% were seen once. The chain couples TRBV20-1 to TRBJ2-1, with 14 bases identical to TRBD2. The TCR was taken from a man between 18 and 35 years old who received the YFV17D yellow fever vaccine. The sample consisted of CD8+ T cells sorted from PBMCs, taken approximately 11 days after the first yellow fever vaccination. As DNA, the CDR3 is TGCAGTGCCCCGACTAGCGGGGGGGACAATGAGCAGTTCTTC. It encodes CSAPTSGGDNEQFF.